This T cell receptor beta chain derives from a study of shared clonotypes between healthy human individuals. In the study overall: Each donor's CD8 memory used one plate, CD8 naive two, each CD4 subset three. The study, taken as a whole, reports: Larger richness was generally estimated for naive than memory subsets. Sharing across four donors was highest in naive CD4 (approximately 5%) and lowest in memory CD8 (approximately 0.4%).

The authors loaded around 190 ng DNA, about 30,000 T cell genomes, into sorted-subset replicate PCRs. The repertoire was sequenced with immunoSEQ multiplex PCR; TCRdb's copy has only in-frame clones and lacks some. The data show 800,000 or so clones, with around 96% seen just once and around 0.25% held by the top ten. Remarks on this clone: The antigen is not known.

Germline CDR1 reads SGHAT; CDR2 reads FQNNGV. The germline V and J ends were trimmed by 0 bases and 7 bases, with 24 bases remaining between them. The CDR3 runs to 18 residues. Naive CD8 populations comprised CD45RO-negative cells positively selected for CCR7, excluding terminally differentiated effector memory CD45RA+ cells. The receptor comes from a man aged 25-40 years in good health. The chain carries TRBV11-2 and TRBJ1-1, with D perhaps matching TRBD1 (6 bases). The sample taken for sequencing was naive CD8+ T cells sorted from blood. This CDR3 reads CASSLDALGAESELEAFF. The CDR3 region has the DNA TGTGCCAGCAGCTTAGATGCGTTGGGGGCAGAAAGTGAACTTGAAGCTTTCTTT.